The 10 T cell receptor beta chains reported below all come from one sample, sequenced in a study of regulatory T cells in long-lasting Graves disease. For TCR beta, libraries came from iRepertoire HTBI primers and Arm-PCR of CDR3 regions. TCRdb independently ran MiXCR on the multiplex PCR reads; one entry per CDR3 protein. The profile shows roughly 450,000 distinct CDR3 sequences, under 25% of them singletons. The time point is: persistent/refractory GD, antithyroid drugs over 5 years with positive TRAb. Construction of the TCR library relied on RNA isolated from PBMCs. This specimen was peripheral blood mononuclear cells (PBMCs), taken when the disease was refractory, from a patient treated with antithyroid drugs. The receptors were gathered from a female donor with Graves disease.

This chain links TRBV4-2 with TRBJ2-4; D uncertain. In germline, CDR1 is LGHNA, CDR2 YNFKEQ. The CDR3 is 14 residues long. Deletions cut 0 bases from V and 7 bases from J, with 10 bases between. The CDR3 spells CASSQDPVANIQYF. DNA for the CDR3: TGTGCCAGCAGCCAAGATCCCGTGGCGAACATTCAGTACTTC.

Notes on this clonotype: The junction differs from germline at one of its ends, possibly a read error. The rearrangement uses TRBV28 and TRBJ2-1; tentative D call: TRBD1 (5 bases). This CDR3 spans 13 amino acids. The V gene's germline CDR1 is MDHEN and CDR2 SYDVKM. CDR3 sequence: CASRRRAYNEQFF. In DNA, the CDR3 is TGTGCCAGCAGACGCAGGGCCTATAATGAGCAGTTCTTC.

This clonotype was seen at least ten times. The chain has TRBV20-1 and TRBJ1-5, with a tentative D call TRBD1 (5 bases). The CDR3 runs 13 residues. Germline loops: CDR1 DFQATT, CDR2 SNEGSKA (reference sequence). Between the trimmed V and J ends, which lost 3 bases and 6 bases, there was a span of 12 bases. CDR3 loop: CSASRGQGQPQHF. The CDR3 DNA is TGCAGTGCTAGCCGGGGTCAGGGTCAGCCCCAGCATTTT.

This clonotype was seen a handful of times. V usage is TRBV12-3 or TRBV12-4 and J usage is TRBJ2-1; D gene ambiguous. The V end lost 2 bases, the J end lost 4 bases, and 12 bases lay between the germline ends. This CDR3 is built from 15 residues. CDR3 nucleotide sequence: TGTGCCAGCAGTTTAATTCGGCCGAGTTACAATGAGCAGTTCTTC. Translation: CASSLIRPSYNEQFF.

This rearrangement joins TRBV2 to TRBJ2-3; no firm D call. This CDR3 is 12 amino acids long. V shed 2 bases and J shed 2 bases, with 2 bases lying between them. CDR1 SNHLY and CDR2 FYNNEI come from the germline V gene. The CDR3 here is CASSEITDTQYF. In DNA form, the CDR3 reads TGTGCCAGCAGTGAAATCACAGATACGCAGTATTTT.

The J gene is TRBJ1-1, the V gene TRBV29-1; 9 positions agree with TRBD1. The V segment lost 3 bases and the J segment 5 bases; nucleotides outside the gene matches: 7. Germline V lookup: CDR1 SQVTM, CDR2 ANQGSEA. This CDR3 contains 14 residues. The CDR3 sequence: CSVDSGQGWTEAFF. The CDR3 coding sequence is TGCAGCGTTGACTCCGGACAGGGGTGGACTGAAGCTTTCTTT.

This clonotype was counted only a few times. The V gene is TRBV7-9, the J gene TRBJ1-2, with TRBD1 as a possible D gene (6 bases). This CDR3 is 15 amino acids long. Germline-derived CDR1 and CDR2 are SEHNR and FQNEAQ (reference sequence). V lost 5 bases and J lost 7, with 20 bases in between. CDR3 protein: CASSPTLGTIRGYTF. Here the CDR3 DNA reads TGTGCCAGCAGCCCGACTTTAGGGACAATTCGTGGCTACACCTTC.

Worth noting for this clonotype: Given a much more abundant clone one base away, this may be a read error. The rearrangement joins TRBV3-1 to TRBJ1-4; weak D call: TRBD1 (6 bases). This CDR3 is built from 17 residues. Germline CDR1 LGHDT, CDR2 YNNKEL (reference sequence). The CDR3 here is CASSQATGFATNERLFF. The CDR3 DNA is TGTGCCAGCAGCCAAGCGACAGGATTTGCAACTAATGAAAGACTGTTTTTT.

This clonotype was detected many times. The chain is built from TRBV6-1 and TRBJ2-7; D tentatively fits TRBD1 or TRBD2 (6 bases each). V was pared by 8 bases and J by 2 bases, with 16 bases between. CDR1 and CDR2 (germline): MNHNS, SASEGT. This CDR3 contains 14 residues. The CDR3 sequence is CASRYGGRAYEQYF. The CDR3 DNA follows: TGTGCCAGCCGATACGGGGGCAGGGCCTACGAGCAGTACTTC.

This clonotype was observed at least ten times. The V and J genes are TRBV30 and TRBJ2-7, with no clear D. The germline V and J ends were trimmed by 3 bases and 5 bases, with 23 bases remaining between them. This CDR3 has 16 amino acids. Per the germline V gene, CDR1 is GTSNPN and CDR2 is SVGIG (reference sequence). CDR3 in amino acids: CAWSPESNTFLHEQYF. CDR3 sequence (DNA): TGTGCCTGGAGCCCCGAAAGTAACACCTTCCTTCACGAGCAGTACTTC.